This T cell receptor beta chain was captured by sequencing in a study of shared clonotypes between healthy human individuals. Trimming cost V 4 bases and J 3 bases; bases outside gene matches: 6. Germline lookup yields CDR1 SGDLS and CDR2 YYNGEE. CDR3 length: 15 residues. Study conclusions and caveats: There were few donors, and this limited the genetic and exposure-history diversity represented.

The method was immunoSEQ multiplex PCR; TCRdb's version includes in-frame clones alone and lacks a portion of them. Among some 480,000 clones, around 79% were seen once, and the ten largest hold 12%. This clone showed up just once. Its specificity is unknown. The TCR was taken from a woman between 40 and 55 years old in good health. Some clones in this sample may be carry-over from other donors' samples. The chain recombines TRBV9 with TRBJ2-7; 11 bases agree with TRBD2. The specimen sequenced was PBMCs. The CDR3 loop reads CASSIGTSGDYEQYF. As DNA, the CDR3 is TGTGCCAGCAGCATCGGGACTAGCGGAGACTACGAGCAGTACTTC.